The 4 T cell receptor beta chains presented below share a single source sample, sequenced in a study of T cells in Graves' hyperthyroidism and ophthalmopathy. RNA transcripts served as the template for amplifying TCR beta CDR3 regions. First-round RT-PCR targeting the TCR CDR3 was performed with the HTBI primer set. MiXCR, applied by TCRdb to the multiplex PCR reads, yields one record per CDR3 protein. Of 370,000 or so distinct CDR3 sequences detected, approximately 15% appear once; the ten largest clones hold around 21%. What was sequenced was blood. The receptors stem from a man aged 30 to 39 with Graves' hyperthyroidism that later progressed to Graves' ophthalmopathy.

This clonotype was counted at least ten times. The chain has TRBV6-2 or TRBV6-3 and TRBJ1-2; unclear D gene. This CDR3 region has 16 residues. V was trimmed by 7 bases and J by 2 bases, leaving 20 bases between them. Germline V gene lookup returns CDR1 MNHEY and CDR2 SVGEGT. The CDR3 DNA sequence: TGTGCCAGCACCCTACGAGCGCAGGACCCCAACTATGGCTACACCTTC. It translates to CASTLRAQDPNYGYTF.

This clonotype was recorded at least ten times. This sequence joins TRBV15 and TRBJ1-1, with D maybe TRBD1 (5 bases). The CDR3 length is 13 residues. Germline-derived CDR1 and CDR2 are LNHNV and YYDKDF (reference sequence). Trimming removed 6 bases at V and 1 base at J, with 9 bases between. The CDR3 reads CATRRDRNTEAFF. The CDR3 nucleotides are TGTGCCACCAGACGAGACAGGAACACTGAAGCTTTCTTT.

This clonotype was counted ten times or more. The chain couples TRBV12-3 or TRBV12-4 to TRBJ1-1; the D gene is possibly TRBD1 (5 bases). The CDR3 loop spans 14 amino acids. V was cut by 2 bases and J by 4 bases, with 11 bases left in between. CDR3 nucleotides: TGTGCCAGCAGTTTAAGGGGAATAGGCACTGAAGCTTTCTTT. Protein sequence: CASSLRGIGTEAFF.

The table lists this clonotype with many counts. This chain links TRBV12-3 or TRBV12-4 with TRBJ2-7; D perhaps matches TRBD1 (5 bases). This CDR3 has 12 residues. V lost 6 bases to trimming and J lost 11 bases, with 17 bases between them. Here the CDR3 DNA reads TGTGCCAGCAGGAAGGGTCATTCCAGGGAGTACTTC. As protein: CASRKGHSREYF.